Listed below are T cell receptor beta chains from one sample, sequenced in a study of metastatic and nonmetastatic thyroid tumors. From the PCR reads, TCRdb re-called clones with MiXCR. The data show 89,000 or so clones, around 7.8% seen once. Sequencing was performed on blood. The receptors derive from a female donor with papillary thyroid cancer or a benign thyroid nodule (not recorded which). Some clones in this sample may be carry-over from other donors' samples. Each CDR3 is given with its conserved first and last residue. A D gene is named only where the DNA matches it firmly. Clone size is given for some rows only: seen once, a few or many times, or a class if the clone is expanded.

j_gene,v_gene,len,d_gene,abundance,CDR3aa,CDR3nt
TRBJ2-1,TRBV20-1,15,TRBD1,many,CSARGTGGLINEQFF,TGCAGTGCTAGGGGGACAGGGGGCTTGATCAATGAGCAGTTCTTC
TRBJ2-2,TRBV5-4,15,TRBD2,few,CASSLPSGENGELFF,TGTGCCAGCAGCTTGCCTAGCGGGGAGAACGGGGAGCTGTTTTTT
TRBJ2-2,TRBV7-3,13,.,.,CASMMDITGELFF,TGTGCCAGCATGATGGACATCACCGGGGAGCTGTTTTTT
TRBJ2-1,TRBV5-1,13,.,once,CASSLGPANEQFF,TGCGCCAGCAGCTTGGGGCCAGCGAATGAGCAGTTCTTC
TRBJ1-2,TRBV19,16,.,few,CASANRDTDGYYGYTF,TGTGCCAGTGCGAACCGGGACACAGACGGATACTATGGCTACACCTTC
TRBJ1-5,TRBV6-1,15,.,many,CASSDFGEGNQPQHF,TGTGCCAGCAGTGACTTCGGGGAAGGCAATCAGCCCCAGCATTTT
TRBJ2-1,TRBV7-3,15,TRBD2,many,CASRDSGGAANEQFF,TGTGCCAGCAGAGATAGCGGGGGGGCCGCCAATGAGCAGTTCTTC
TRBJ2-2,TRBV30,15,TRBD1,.,CASIPGQGIAGELFF,TGTGCCTCGATTCCGGGACAGGGAATCGCCGGGGAGCTGTTTTTT
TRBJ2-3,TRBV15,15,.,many,CATSRDTGFPDTQYF,TGTGCCACCAGCAGAGATACAGGGTTCCCAGATACGCAGTATTTT
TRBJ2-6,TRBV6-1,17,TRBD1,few,CASSHGQGYSGANVLTF,TGTGCCAGCAGTCACGGACAGGGGTACTCTGGGGCCAACGTCCTGACTTTC
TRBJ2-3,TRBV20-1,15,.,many,CSASVTRLQADTQYF,TGCAGTGCTAGTGTCACGAGGCTCCAGGCAGATACGCAGTATTTT
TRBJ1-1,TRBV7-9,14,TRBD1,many,CASSAGQGNTEAFF,TGTGCCAGCAGCGCCGGACAGGGGAACACTGAAGCTTTCTTT
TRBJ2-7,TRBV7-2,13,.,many,CASSALLDSEQYF,TGTGCCAGCAGCGCCCTACTAGATTCCGAGCAGTACTTC
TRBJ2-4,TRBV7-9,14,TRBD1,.,CASEPRTGGNIQYF,TGTGCCAGCGAACCACGGACAGGGGGGAACATTCAGTACTTC
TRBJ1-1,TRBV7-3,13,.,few,CASSLGAEDEAFF,TGTGCCAGCAGCTTAGGGGCTGAAGATGAAGCTTTCTTT
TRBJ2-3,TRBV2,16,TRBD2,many,CASSSNGLAATDTQYF,TGTGCCAGCAGTTCAAATGGACTAGCGGCCACAGATACGCAGTATTTT
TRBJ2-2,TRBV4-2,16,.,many,CASSQEPGSQTGELFF,TGTGCCAGCAGCCAAGAACCAGGCAGTCAAACCGGGGAGCTGTTTTTT
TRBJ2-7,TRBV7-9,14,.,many,CASSHSGRLNDQYF,TGTGCCAGCAGCCATAGCGGTCGGCTCAACGACCAGTACTTC
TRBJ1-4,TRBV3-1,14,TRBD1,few,CASSQQGGDEKLFF,TGTGCCAGCAGCCAGCAGGGGGGAGACGAAAAACTGTTTTTT
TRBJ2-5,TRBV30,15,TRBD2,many,CAWSKGLASQETQYF,TGTGCCTGGAGTAAAGGACTAGCGAGTCAAGAGACCCAGTACTTC
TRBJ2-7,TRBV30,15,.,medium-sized,CAWSVNSTYVDEQYF,TGTGCCTGGAGTGTTAATTCCACCTATGTCGACGAGCAGTACTTC
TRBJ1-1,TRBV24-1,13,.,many,CATKAGENTEAFF,TGTGCCACCAAGGCAGGGGAGAACACTGAAGCTTTCTTT
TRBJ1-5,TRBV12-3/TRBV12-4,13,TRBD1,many,CATTGAVDQPQHF,TGTGCCACAACAGGGGCGGTCGATCAGCCCCAGCATTTT
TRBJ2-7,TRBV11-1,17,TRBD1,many,CASSLGGVWDRNYEQYF,TGTGCCAGCAGCTTAGGAGGGGTCTGGGACAGGAACTACGAGCAGTACTTC
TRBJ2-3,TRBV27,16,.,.,CASSLRVRGFTDTQYF,TGTGCCAGCAGTTTAAGGGTGCGGGGATTCACAGATACGCAGTATTTT
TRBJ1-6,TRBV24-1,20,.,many,CATMVAGATSLSSYNSPLHF,TGTGCCACCATGGTGGCAGGGGCCACATCCCTGAGCTCCTATAATTCACCCCTCCACTTT
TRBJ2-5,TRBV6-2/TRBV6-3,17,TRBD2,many,CASSRILIAGGQETQYF,TGTGCCAGCAGTCGAATCCTAATAGCGGGGGGCCAAGAGACCCAGTACTTC
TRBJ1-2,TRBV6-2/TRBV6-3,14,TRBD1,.,CASSPSGQGIALGF,TGCGCCAGCAGTCCTTCCGGACAGGGGATTGCTTTGGGCTTC
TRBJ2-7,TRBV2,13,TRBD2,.,CASRPSGTYEQYF,TGTGCCAGCAGACCTAGCGGGACCTACGAGCAGTACTTC
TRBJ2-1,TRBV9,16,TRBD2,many,CASSVWRGSSYNEQFF,TGTGCCAGCAGCGTATGGCGGGGGAGCTCCTACAATGAGCAGTTCTTC
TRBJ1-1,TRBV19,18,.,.,CASSMVLAGWTEGTEAFF,TGTGCCAGTAGTATGGTCTTGGCAGGGTGGACCGAGGGGACTGAAGCTTTCTTT
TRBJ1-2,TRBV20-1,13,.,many,CSASLGLNYGYTF,TGCAGTGCTAGTTTAGGCCTTAACTATGGCTACACCTTC
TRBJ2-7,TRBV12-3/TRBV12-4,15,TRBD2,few,CASRPGTSGTYEQYF,TGTGCCAGCAGGCCCGGGACTAGTGGGACCTACGAGCAGTACTTC
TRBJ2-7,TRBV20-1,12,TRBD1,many,CSAQTGFYEQYF,TGCAGTGCTCAGACAGGGTTCTACGAGCAGTACTTC
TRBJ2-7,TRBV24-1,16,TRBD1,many,CATSDFGPGQRLKQYF,TGTGCCACCAGTGATTTCGGCCCGGGACAGCGCTTAAAGCAGTACTTC
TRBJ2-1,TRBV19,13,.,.,CASSIIPVNEQFF,TGTGCCAGTAGTATCATCCCCGTTAATGAGCAGTTCTTC
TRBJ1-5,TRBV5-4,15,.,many,CASSLDVGSNQPQHF,TGTGCCAGCAGCTTGGACGTGGGAAGCAATCAGCCCCAGCATTTT
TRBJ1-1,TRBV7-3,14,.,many,CASSPSPEDTEAFF,TGTGCCAGCAGCCCCAGTCCGGAGGATACTGAAGCTTTCTTT
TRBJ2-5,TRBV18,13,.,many,CASSPRGQETQYF,TGTGCCAGCTCACCACGAGGGCAAGAGACCCAGTACTTC